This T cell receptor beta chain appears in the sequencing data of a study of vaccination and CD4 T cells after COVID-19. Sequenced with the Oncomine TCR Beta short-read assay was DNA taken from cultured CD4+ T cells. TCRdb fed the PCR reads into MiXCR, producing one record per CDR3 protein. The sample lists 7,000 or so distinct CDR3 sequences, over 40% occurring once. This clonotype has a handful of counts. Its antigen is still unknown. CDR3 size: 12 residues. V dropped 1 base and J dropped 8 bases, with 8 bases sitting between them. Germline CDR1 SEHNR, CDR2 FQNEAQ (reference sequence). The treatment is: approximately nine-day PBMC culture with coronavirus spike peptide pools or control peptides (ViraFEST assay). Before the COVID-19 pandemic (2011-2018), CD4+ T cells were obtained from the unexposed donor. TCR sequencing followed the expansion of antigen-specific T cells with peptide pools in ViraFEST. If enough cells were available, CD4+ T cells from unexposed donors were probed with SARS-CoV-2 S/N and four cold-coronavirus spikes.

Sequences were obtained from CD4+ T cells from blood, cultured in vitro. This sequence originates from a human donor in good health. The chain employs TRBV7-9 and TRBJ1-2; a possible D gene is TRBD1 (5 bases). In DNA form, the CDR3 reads TGTGCCAGCAGCTTAGTAGGGGACGGCTACACCTTC. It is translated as CASSLVGDGYTF.